The entry that follows covers one TCR beta chain sequence. The antigen remains unidentified. The data originate from a study of early T cells in non-severe SARS-CoV-2 infection. Whole-study context: From unsorted whole blood, bulk RNA was sequenced, and the chains remained unpaired.

V lost 0 bases, J lost 6 bases, and 9 bases lay in between. The germline CDR1 and CDR2 sequences are ENHRY and SYGVKD. The CDR3 length is 13 residues. The study's findings and limits: VDJdb matching, biased toward anti-spike CD8 responses, missed private and CD4 specificities.

cDNA molecules, individually, were tagged with unique molecular identifiers. TCRdb re-called the 5' RACE reads through MiXCR, storing one row per CDR3 protein. The sample lists around 55,000 distinct CDR3 sequences, around 12% occurring once. The gene calls are TRBV10-3 and TRBJ2-7; D uncertain. The material sequenced was whole blood. This receptor was taken from an adult who was a healthcare worker with PCR-confirmed SARS-CoV-2 infection or an uninfected control (not recorded which). The CDR3 DNA follows: TGTGCCATCAGTGAGTCAGCCAGGTTCGAGCAGTACTTC. Amino acids: CAISESARFEQYF.